The 14 T cell receptor beta chains below all came from one sample that was sequenced in a study of T cell repertoires in cytomegalovirus infection. TCRdb re-analysed the reads in MiXCR, keeping a single row per CDR3 protein. The table records approximately 910,000 distinct CDR3 sequences, roughly 30% of them present only once. Their antigen targets remain unknown. The sample consisted of cultured CD8+ T cells from PBMCs, taken from culture after CMV antigen stimulation. These receptors were collected from a human donor in good health (CMV status not recorded). Some clones in this sample may be carry-over from other donors' samples.

The sample holds a few counts of this clonotype. The chain carries TRBV12-3 or TRBV12-4 and TRBJ1-1, with D uncertain. With 7 bases removed from V and 5 bases from J, the gap between germline ends came to 14 bases. The CDR3 runs to 13 residues. CDR3 protein: CASNLVAGTEAFF. CDR3 sequence (DNA): TGTGCCAGCAATCTAGTCGCGGGGACTGAAGCTTTCTTT.

V is TRBV19 and J is TRBJ2-1, with D unresolved. Trimming shortened V by 1 base and J by 5 bases, and 9 bases separated the two germline ends. CDR3 length equals 14 residues. Germline V lookup: CDR1 LNHDA, CDR2 SQIVND (reference sequence). This chain's CDR3 is CASSIADLDNEQFF. Here the CDR3 DNA reads TGTGCCAGTAGTATAGCGGATCTAGACAATGAGCAGTTCTTC.

To note about this clonotype: This may be a read error, as it is one base from a much larger clone. The chain links TRBV7-6 to TRBJ2-1; 9 bases are a match to TRBD2. Germline CDR1 is SGHVS and CDR2 is FNYEAQ. The CDR3 runs to 16 residues. The CDR3 loop reads CVSSLVAGGPNYEQFF. CDR3 nucleotides: TGTGTCAGCAGCTTAGTGGCGGGGGGGCCCAACTATGAGCAGTTCTTC.

Comment on this clonotype: At one boundary the junction diverges from the germline segment, which might be a read error. The gene calls are TRBV7-3 and TRBJ2-2, with D possibly matching TRBD1 (5 bases). CDR3 length: 15 residues. From germline, CDR1 is SGHTA and CDR2 FQGTGA. CDR3 coding DNA: TGTGCCAACAGCCCGACAGCCTCGAACACCGGGGAGCTGTTTTTT. Protein product: CANSPTASNTGELFF.

The chain links TRBV7-9 to TRBJ2-7, with TRBD1 matching 9 bases. CDR3 length: 13 residues. Per germline, CDR1 SEHNR and CDR2 FQNEAQ (reference sequence). With 3 bases clipped from V and 7 bases from J, the junction kept 4 bases outside the gene matches. DNA of the CDR3: TGTGCCAGCAGCTTGGACAGGGGAATGGAGCAGTACGTC. Protein: CASSLDRGMEQYV.

V and J are TRBV7-6 and TRBJ1-1; unclear D gene. Germline V gene lookup returns CDR1 SGHVS and CDR2 FNYEAQ. CDR3 size: 18 residues. Trimming removed 2 bases at V and 2 bases at J, with 21 bases between. The CDR3 region is CASSLRGPDGALNTEAFF. The CDR3 region has the DNA TGTGCCAGCAGCTTAAGAGGACCAGACGGAGCTCTAAACACTGAAGCTTTCTTT.

This clonotype was detected ten times or more. This chain connects TRBV7-2 to TRBJ2-1; 9 bases align to TRBD2. There are 16 residues in the CDR3. Unmatched junction bases numbered 2, after V lost 1 base and J lost 1 base. The germline gives CDR1 SGHTA, CDR2 FQGNSA. CDR3 amino acids: CASSLGAGGSYNEQFF. The CDR3 DNA reads TGTGCCAGCAGCTTAGGTGCGGGGGGGTCCTACAATGAGCAGTTCTTC.

This clonotype was observed a handful of times. This chain's CDR3 is CASGIQPGQGDGNQPQHF. CDR3 nucleotide sequence: TGTGCTAGTGGTATCCAACCGGGACAGGGGGATGGCAATCAGCCCCAGCATTTT. The V gene is TRBV12-5, the J gene TRBJ1-5, with 11 positions matching TRBD1. The CDR3 sequence is 18 residues long. The V segment lost 5 bases and the J segment 2 bases; nucleotides outside the gene matches: 11. Germline CDR1 and CDR2: LGHNT and FRNRAP.

This clonotype was observed a few times. This chain connects TRBV6-1 to TRBJ2-3; D not resolved. The ends were cut back, 3 bases at V and 0 bases at J, with 4 bases in the middle. The CDR3 sequence is 13 residues long. Germline loops: CDR1 MNHNS, CDR2 SASEGT. The CDR3 region is CASSEESTDTQYF. CDR3 DNA: TGTGCCAGCAGTGAGGAGAGCACAGATACGCAGTATTTT.

The sample holds a few counts of this clonotype. The V and J genes are TRBV6-2 or TRBV6-3 and TRBJ1-5; TRBD1 agrees at 8 bases. V shed 5 bases and J 4 bases; nucleotides not matched to a gene: 16. Germline CDR1 is MNHEY and CDR2 is SVGEGT. The CDR3 contains 18 residues. The CDR3, as DNA: TGTGCCAGCAGTCTTAATAGGATTCAGGGGGCTGGAAATCAGCCCCAGCATTTT. Translated, it gives CASSLNRIQGAGNQPQHF.

This clonotype was seen a few times. This chain joins TRBV2 and TRBJ1-4; D gene unclear. The CDR3 is made up of 14 amino acids. Germline CDR1 reads SNHLY; CDR2 reads FYNNEI. The V and J ends lost 2 bases and 3 bases respectively, with 7 bases between them. For the CDR3, the DNA is TGTGCCAGCAGTGAATGGGGTCCTAATGAAAAACTGTTTTTT. Protein sequence: CASSEWGPNEKLFF.

This clonotype was found a few times. This chain links TRBV27 with TRBJ2-7; D is possibly TRBD1 or TRBD2 (6 bases each). The ends were cut back, 5 bases at V and 3 bases at J, with 11 bases in the middle. From germline, CDR1 is MNHEY and CDR2 SMNVEV (reference sequence). This CDR3 is 13 amino acids long. Here the CDR3 DNA reads TGTGCCAGCAGTGCGGGACAATTCTACGAGCAGTACTTC. It specifies CASSAGQFYEQYF.

V gene TRBV2 combines with J gene TRBJ2-1; 9 bases agree with TRBD2. The CDR3 covers 14 residues. The J segment lost 9 bases and the V segment lost 8 bases, leaving 11 bases of the junction unmatched. The germline CDR1 and CDR2 sequences are SNHLY and FYNNEI. CDR3 DNA: TGTGCCAGCCGGGTGGCGGGGGGGCCGGCTGAGCAGTTCTTC. Its protein is CASRVAGGPAEQFF.

This clonotype was recorded once. The V call is TRBV4-1, the J call TRBJ2-3, with D perhaps TRBD1 (5 bases). V was clipped by 0 bases and J by 7 bases, with 8 bases between them. Germline CDR1 and CDR2: MGHRA and YSYEKL. CDR3 length: 13 amino acids. The CDR3 reads CASSQDGANTQYF. For the CDR3, the DNA is TGCGCCAGCAGCCAAGATGGGGCCAATACGCAGTATTTT.